This is a list of T cell receptor beta chains from one sample in a study of blood T cell repertoires in COVID-19. Clones were read by immunoSEQ multiplex PCR, and TCRdb kept only the in-frame ones, dropping some. The sample has about 120,000 clones; roughly nine tenths are singletons. The sequenced sample was peripheral blood. These receptors were collected from a human donor in a cohort sampled during active COVID-19. Both conserved end residues are part of each CDR3.

cdr3_length v_call cdr3_aa
11 TRBV28 CASGHLYGYTF
15 TRBV6-1 CASSDPGSPNYGYTF
14 TRBV7-3 CASSLGGVGNTIYF
15 TRBV5-1 CASSLAGTGNTEAFF
16 TRBV27 CASRSGGPKGAGELFF
16 TRBV9 CASSVFSGRIYNEQFF
15 TRBV2 CASGGVGTGTEKLFF
14 TRBV5-1 CASSGGVSNTEAFF
15 TRBV11-2 CASSPNRDRPYGYTF
13 TRBV2 CASSEWNSYGYTF
15 TRBV7-8 CASSPVGGSGYEQYF
16 TRBV7-3 CASSPRLAEKPTGQFF
12 TRBV24-1 CATSNGGVGYTF
15 TRBV15 CATSRVQGLSYGYTF
16 TRBV18 CASSSKTGLWTDTQYF
15 TRBV6-5 CASSYNRDSNTEAFF
15 TRBV6-5 CASSSAGLAVYEQYF